This TCR beta chain comes out of a study of T cells in localized non-small cell lung cancer (dated by TCRdb to 2020 to 2021). In the study overall: The study examined T cell repertoires in approximately 240 patients with early-stage NSCLC and compared tumors with uninvolved tumor-adjacent lungs. All 240 or so NSCLC patients in the cohort were treatment-naive and had localized lung tumors that were resected. The mean age of the NSCLC patients was just over 65 years, with 130 or so men and 95 to 110 women.

TCR beta CDR3 regions were sequenced from DNA using the immunoSEQ Assay. Concerning the study's data processing: To compute T cell density, TCR beta template counts were normalized to usable DNA, which was estimated by amplifying housekeeping genes. The preseqR package was used to estimate richness by extrapolating to 400,000 templates for PBMC samples and to 120,000 templates for tissue samples. Clonality was taken to be one minus Pielou's evenness. Tissue-enriched TCRs were identified through differential abundance testing performed on productive amino-acid clonotypes, with a minimum total count of 5 and an alpha of 0.1. The Jaccard Index and the Morisita Overlap Index were used to measure how much the repertoires overlapped between compartments. GLIPH clustered TCR beta CDR3s with public tetramer-defined viral CDR3s; viral motifs required at least three viral sequences plus V-gene enrichment. The table was pulled from immuneACCESS by TCRdb, which kept in-frame rearrangements only. Such tables lose some clones; where checked, under half of the loss comes from unresolved V genes, and the rest has no known cause. V and J calls and clone size are given by that table; D and trimming were obtained from the DNA. Present in this sample are roughly 18,000 clones, approximately 83% of which were seen just once. Over 25% of the sample lies in the top ten.

V lost 0 bases and J lost 6 bases; the stretch between them is 14 bases long. CDR1 and CDR2, looked up from the germline V gene (reference sequence), are LNHNV and YYDKDF. The CDR3, from cysteine to phenylalanine, totals 16 residues. The read is trimmed to its CDR3 DNA, 48 bases read in frame from base 1. At diagnosis, tumor, uninvolved tumor-adjacent lung and peripheral blood were collected and then preserved as a mix of FFPE and fresh-frozen material. Blood samples were analyzed as peripheral blood mononuclear cells for TCR repertoire profiling. The study at large found these results: Uninvolved tumor-adjacent lung showed the highest T cell clonality, higher than tumor, which suggests more focused antigenic responses in the uninvolved tumor-adjacent lung. Because multi-region sequencing of the tumors was not done, intratumor heterogeneity could not be ruled out. Of the top 100 tumor clones, a median of approximately 60 were detected in paired uninvolved adjacent lung; over 25 were also among that lung's top 100. Longer overall survival was associated with higher T cell density in blood, whereas shorter survival was associated with higher clonality in adjacent lung. Because the study design was exploratory, TCR variables were selected using unadjusted p-values without false-discovery rate correction.

About this clone itself: Its antigen is currently not known. No base qualities exist here, and no much larger clone lies one base off it.

This receptor was obtained from a female donor older than 55 with stage I lung adenocarcinoma. The chain is assembled from TRBV15 and TRBJ1-4; matching of 5 bases hints at TRBD1 as the D gene. Sample: peripheral blood, taken before any cancer treatment. The CDR3 amino acid sequence is: CATSREWGKKDEKLFF. The DNA is as follows: TGTGCCACCAGCAGAGAGTGGGGGAAGAAAGATGAAAAACTGTTTTTT.